These 27 T cell receptor beta chains originate from one sample sequenced in a study of cytomegalovirus exposure and HLA in healthy donors. With 60 Vbeta and 13 Jbeta primers, the PCR was carried out. Generated by immunoSEQ multiplex PCR, the TCRdb table keeps only in-frame clones and is missing some. Listed are 60,000 to 80,000 clones; around 5% falls within the top ten. Sequenced material: PBMCs. These receptors originate from a man in his forties in good health and CMV-seronegative.

The chain has TRBV11-2 and TRBJ1-1, with D possibly TRBD1 on 6 matching bases. Germline V gives CDR1 SGHAT, CDR2 FQNNGV. The CDR3 has 15 amino acids. Trimming removed 5 bases at V and 4 bases at J, with 17 bases between. Here the CDR3 DNA reads TGTGCCAGCAGCCCCGACCGGGGGGCTGGCACTGAAGCTTTCTTT. Translated: CASSPDRGAGTEAFF.

The chain recombines TRBV10-2 with TRBJ2-7; 7 nucleotides agree with TRBD2. Per germline, CDR1 WSHSY and CDR2 SAAADI. This CDR3 is built from 14 residues. V was clipped by 7 bases and J by 6 bases; unmatched bases: 12. The CDR3 reads CASKRAGDGREQYF. CDR3 nucleotide sequence: TGCGCCAGCAAGAGGGCGGGAGATGGACGCGAGCAGTACTTC.

The chain is built from TRBV10-3 and TRBJ2-1; D is perhaps TRBD1 (6 bases). The CDR3 extends over 13 amino acids. Trimming took 7 bases from V and 4 from J, leaving 11 bases between them. From germline, CDR1 is ENHRY and CDR2 SYGVKD. Written as DNA, the CDR3 is TGTGCCATCATGCGGACAGATTACAATGAGCAGTTCTTC. Residues: CAIMRTDYNEQFF.

The genes are TRBV30 and TRBJ1-1, with 7 bases lining up with TRBD1. Losses at the gene ends were 3 bases for V and 0 bases for J; bases not matched to a gene: 4. The CDR3 length is 14 residues. Germline V lookup: CDR1 GTSNPN, CDR2 SVGIG (reference sequence). CDR3 coding DNA: TGTGCCTGGAGAACAGGGGTATTGAACACTGAAGCTTTCTTT. This gives the protein CAWRTGVLNTEAFF. Together with reference TRBV30 and TRBJ1-1, the CDR3 gives the full variable domain: SQTIHQWPATLVQPVGSPLSLECTVEGTSNPNLYWYRQAAGRGLQLLFYSVGIGQISSEVPQNLSASRPQDRQFILSSKKLLLSDSGFYLCAWRTGVLNTEAFFGQGTRLTVV.

The chain couples TRBV10-3 to TRBJ2-1; TRBD2 agrees at 7 bases. This CDR3 spans 18 amino acids. The J segment lost 8 bases and the V segment lost 3 bases, leaving 19 bases of the junction unmatched. The V gene's germline CDR1 is ENHRY and CDR2 SYGVKD. This CDR3 reads CAISDGLGEGRYKDEQFF. CDR3 in DNA: TGTGCCATCAGTGACGGCCTAGGGGAGGGCAGGTATAAGGATGAGCAGTTCTTC.

The rearrangement uses TRBV9 and TRBJ1-4, with 7 bases matching TRBD1. J gave up 0 bases and V 4 bases, and 6 bases lay outside the gene matches. The germline CDR1 and CDR2 sequences are SGDLS and YYNGEE. The CDR3 covers 16 residues. This chain's CDR3 is CASSRQGAATNEKLFF. CDR3 in DNA: TGTGCCAGCAGCAGACAGGGCGCTGCAACTAATGAAAAACTGTTTTTT.

The V and J genes are TRBV6-5 and TRBJ2-2; TRBD2 matches 7 bases. Germline lookup yields CDR1 MNHEY and CDR2 SVGAGI. V lost 2 bases and J lost 5; bases outside the gene matches: 5. CDR3 size: 15 residues. DNA for the CDR3: TGTGCCAGCAGTTACGTGACGGGAGGAACCGGGGAGCTGTTTTTT. Protein product: CASSYVTGGTGELFF.

V gene TRBV5-6 combines with J gene TRBJ2-6; D possibly corresponds to TRBD1 (5 bases). Germline V gives CDR1 SGHDT, CDR2 YYEEEE. This CDR3 region has 18 residues. With 0 bases removed from V and 0 bases from J, the gap between germline ends came to 13 bases. The CDR3 sequence is CASSLVWQGNSGANVLTF. The CDR3 DNA reads TGTGCCAGCAGCTTGGTTTGGCAGGGCAACTCTGGGGCCAACGTCCTGACTTTC.

This clone registers medium-sized by frequency. The chain is built from TRBV6-4 and TRBJ1-3; D gene ambiguous. CDR3 length equals 15 residues. V lost 6 bases and J 2 bases, leaving 14 bases between the germline ends. Germline loops: CDR1 MRHNA, CDR2 SNTAGT. The CDR3 DNA follows: TGTGCCAGCAGCAAAACACCGGGTCCTGGAAACACCATATATTTT. Its translation is CASSKTPGPGNTIYF.

The rearrangement uses TRBV9 and TRBJ2-1, with 8 nucleotides matching TRBD1. V lost 0 bases to trimming and J lost 9 bases; unmatched junction nucleotides: 17. The CDR3 has 18 residues. Germline CDR1 SGDLS, CDR2 YYNGEE. CDR3 amino acids: CASSVEGNGDRGRAEQFF. CDR3 in DNA: TGTGCCAGCAGCGTAGAGGGGAATGGTGACAGGGGTAGAGCTGAGCAGTTCTTC.

The CDR3, as DNA: TGTGCCTGGAGTGTATTTCGACAGATGAACACTGAAGCTTTCTTT. This translates into CAWSVFRQMNTEAFF. The chain joins TRBV30 to TRBJ1-1; tentatively, D is TRBD1 (5 bases). The CDR3 spans 15 residues. The germline V gene encodes CDR1 GTSNPN and CDR2 SVGIG (reference sequence). V was trimmed by 0 bases and J by 0 bases, leaving 11 bases between them.

V usage is TRBV19 and J usage is TRBJ1-5; 7 bases match TRBD1. The junction had 13 bases not matched to a gene; V was cut back by 8 bases and J by 6 bases. Per germline, CDR1 LNHDA and CDR2 SQIVND (reference sequence). The CDR3 runs to 15 residues. CDR3 region: CASGEGGGVTQPQHF. In DNA, the CDR3 is TGTGCCAGTGGCGAAGGAGGGGGCGTTACTCAGCCCCAGCATTTT. The full variable domain, with the rest looked up from reference TRBV19 and TRBJ1-5, is DGGITQSPKYLFRKEGQNVTLSCEQNLNHDAMYWYRQDPGQGLRLIYYSQIVNDFQKGDIAEGYSVSREKKESFPLTVTSAQKNPTAFYLCASGEGGGVTQPQHFGDGTRLSIL.

The chain recombines TRBV25-1 with TRBJ1-2; D uncertain. Trimming removed 10 bases from V and 2 bases from J, with 11 bases in between. CDR1 is MGHDK and CDR2 is SYGVNS in the germline V gene. The CDR3 has 12 residues. The CDR3 region is CAKAWPNYGYTF. CDR3 nucleotide sequence: TGTGCCAAAGCGTGGCCGAACTATGGCTACACCTTC.

The V and J genes are TRBV4-1 and TRBJ1-4; 7 positions agree with TRBD1. The germline gives CDR1 MGHRA, CDR2 YSYEKL. There are 14 residues in the CDR3. Trimming removed 4 bases from V and 10 bases from J; junction bases left unmatched: 9. The CDR3 here is CASSLLRGAGKLFF. In nucleotides, the CDR3 is TGCGCCAGCAGCCTCCTCAGGGGGGCCGGAAAACTGTTTTTT.

V and J are TRBV12-5 and TRBJ2-5, with TRBD2 as a possible D gene (7 bases). The germline gives CDR1 LGHNT, CDR2 FRNRAP. Deletions cut 1 base from V and 5 bases from J, with 14 bases between. The CDR3 has 15 amino acids. Written as DNA, the CDR3 is TGTGCTAGTGGTTTGGGGTGGGGGGGCAGGGAGACCCAGTACTTC. Translated, it gives CASGLGWGGRETQYF.

The genes are TRBV5-6 and TRBJ1-1; 7 nucleotides match TRBD1. This CDR3 has 13 residues. Germline CDR1 reads SGHDT; CDR2 reads YYEEEE. J was trimmed by 5 bases and V by 4 bases; bases with no gene match: 5. CDR3 DNA sequence: TGTGCCAGCAGCCGGGACAGCGGAACTGAAGCTTTCTTT. It translates to CASSRDSGTEAFF.

This chain uses TRBV11-2 with TRBJ1-3; tentatively, D is TRBD1 (5 bases). The CDR3 spans 17 residues. Germline lookup yields CDR1 SGHAT and CDR2 FQNNGV. V was pared by 2 bases and J by 0 bases, with 14 bases between. Here the CDR3 reads CASSLRIGRGSGNTIYF. The DNA for the CDR3 is TGTGCCAGCAGCTTACGAATTGGAAGGGGCTCTGGAAACACCATATATTTT.

The rearrangement links TRBV12-5 to TRBJ1-1, with TRBD1 matching 7 bases. V lost 9 bases to trimming and J lost 0 bases; unmatched junction nucleotides: 10. CDR3 size: 15 residues. Germline CDR1 is LGHNT and CDR2 is FRNRAP. CDR3 bases: TGTGCTAGCAATCGACAGGGAACCTTGAACACTGAAGCTTTCTTT. This codes for CASNRQGTLNTEAFF.

This chain uses TRBV11-2 with TRBJ2-7; tentatively, D is TRBD2 (5 bases). Germline values: CDR1 SGHAT, CDR2 FQNNGV. The CDR3 contains 16 residues. Trimming removed 4 bases at V and 1 base at J, with 17 bases between. The CDR3 reads CASSSSPSGNSYEQYF. In nucleotides, the CDR3 is TGTGCCAGCAGCTCCTCCCCAAGCGGAAATTCCTACGAGCAGTACTTC. Using reference TRBV11-2 and TRBJ2-7 for the parts outside the CDR3, the full variable domain is EAGVAQSPRYKIIEKRQSVAFWCNPISGHATLYWYQQILGQGPKLLIQFQNNGVVDDSQLPKDRFSAERLKGVDSTLKIQPAKLEDSAVYLCASSSSPSGNSYEQYFGPGTRLTVT.

The genes are TRBV15 and TRBJ2-2; TRBD2 matches at 13 bases. The CDR3 is made up of 19 amino acids. V was pared by 0 bases and J by 3 bases, with 7 bases of the junction left unmatched. CDR1 is LNHNV, CDR2 YYDKDF, per germline (reference sequence). CDR3: CATSRDHFGLAGDTGELFF. CDR3 nucleotide sequence: TGTGCCACCAGCAGAGACCACTTCGGACTAGCGGGAGACACCGGGGAGCTGTTTTTT.

A word on this clone: A read error may account for a junction end that differs from germline. The chain uses TRBV29-1 and TRBJ1-1; D perhaps matches TRBD1 (5 bases). This CDR3 spans 12 amino acids. CDR1 is SQVTM, CDR2 ANQGSEA, per germline. In DNA, the CDR3 is TGCATCGTTGGACACCAGAACACTGAAGCTTTCTTT. Its translation is CIVGHQNTEAFF.

The genes are TRBV28 and TRBJ2-7; 10 bases align to TRBD1. CDR1 is MDHEN and CDR2 is SYDVKM in the germline V gene. CDR3 size: 15 residues. V lost 7 bases to trimming and J lost 4 bases; unmatched junction nucleotides: 10. The CDR3 nucleotides are TGTGCCAGCACCAACGGCGGGGGACAGGGGTACGAGCAGTACTTC. Translation gives CASTNGGGQGYEQYF.

This sequence joins TRBV19 and TRBJ1-1; 7 bases map to TRBD1. V dropped 7 bases and J dropped 4; count of bases not matched to a gene: 12. CDR1 and CDR2 from the germline V gene are LNHDA and SQIVND (reference sequence). This CDR3 comprises 15 residues. DNA for the CDR3: TGTGCCAGTAACGAGGGGGCCGGTTTTCTCACTGAAGCTTTCTTT. Amino acids: CASNEGAGFLTEAFF. The whole variable domain, remainder taken from reference TRBV19 and TRBJ1-1, is DGGITQSPKYLFRKEGQNVTLSCEQNLNHDAMYWYRQDPGQGLRLIYYSQIVNDFQKGDIAEGYSVSREKKESFPLTVTSAQKNPTAFYLCASNEGAGFLTEAFFGQGTRLTVV.

This chain uses TRBV19 with TRBJ2-3; D might be TRBD2 (6 bases). The CDR3 runs 16 residues. Germline CDR1 reads LNHDA; CDR2 reads SQIVND (reference sequence). V gave up 5 bases and J gave up 1 base, with 16 bases separating them. DNA of the CDR3: TGTGCCAGTAGTTCCCCTCCGGGACTCCGCACAGATACGCAGTATTTT. This encodes CASSSPPGLRTDTQYF.

This chain connects TRBV7-2 to TRBJ1-6, with D perhaps matching TRBD1 (6 bases). Germline CDR1 reads SGHTA; CDR2 reads FQGNSA. The V end lost 4 bases, the J end lost 8 bases, and 15 bases lay between the germline ends. The CDR3 sequence is 15 residues long. The CDR3 reads CASSSPDSGYSPLHF. DNA for the CDR3: TGTGCCAGCAGCTCACCGGACAGTGGCTATTCACCCCTCCACTTT.

Note on this clone: Additional DNA sequences in this sample encode the identical CDR3. The CDR3 sequence: CASSRDRGGPTTDTQYF. The CDR3 DNA is TGTGCCAGCAGCCGGGACCGAGGAGGGCCCACTACAGATACGCAGTATTTT. This chain joins TRBV4-2 and TRBJ2-3, with a tentative D call TRBD2 (6 bases). The CDR3 spans 17 residues. The germline V and J ends were trimmed by 4 bases and 3 bases, with 20 bases remaining between them. The germline gives CDR1 LGHNA, CDR2 YNFKEQ.

The V gene is TRBV2, the J gene TRBJ2-3; 7 bases fit TRBD1. Germline CDR1 and CDR2: SNHLY and FYNNEI. The CDR3 has 13 amino acids. V shed 4 bases and J 5 bases; nucleotides not matched to a gene: 3. The CDR3 is CASSVTGIDTQYF. The CDR3 nucleotides are TGTGCCAGCAGTGTGACAGGGATAGATACGCAGTATTTT.